This T cell receptor beta chain was documented in a study of blood T cell repertoires in COVID-19. Study as a whole: The origin of the acute and convalescent COVID-19 samples was the United States, Italy and Spain. Sources were T cells, B-cell-depleted T cells, or PBMCs; the material itself was cDNA or gDNA.

Original handling: It was from reference gene primer amplification that nucleated cell counts were estimated. Sequencing used immunoSEQ multiplex PCR; TCRdb keeps in-frame clones, though not all of them. Clone size and V and J calls were adopted from that table, with D and trimming inferred from the DNA. This sample has some 160,000 clones, with more than 75% found just once. This sequence was found in a woman aged 45-60 years with acute or convalescent COVID-19. Sequenced: peripheral blood.

CDR3 loop: CASSVDGQPQETQYF. The CDR3, as DNA: TGTGCCAGCAGCGTAGATGGACAGCCCCAAGAGACCCAGTACTTC. The V call is TRBV9, the J call TRBJ2-5; D is perhaps TRBD1 (6 bases). Per germline, CDR1 SGDLS and CDR2 YYNGEE. This CDR3 is 15 amino acids long. Between the trimmed V and J ends, which lost 0 bases and 1 base, there was a span of 10 bases.